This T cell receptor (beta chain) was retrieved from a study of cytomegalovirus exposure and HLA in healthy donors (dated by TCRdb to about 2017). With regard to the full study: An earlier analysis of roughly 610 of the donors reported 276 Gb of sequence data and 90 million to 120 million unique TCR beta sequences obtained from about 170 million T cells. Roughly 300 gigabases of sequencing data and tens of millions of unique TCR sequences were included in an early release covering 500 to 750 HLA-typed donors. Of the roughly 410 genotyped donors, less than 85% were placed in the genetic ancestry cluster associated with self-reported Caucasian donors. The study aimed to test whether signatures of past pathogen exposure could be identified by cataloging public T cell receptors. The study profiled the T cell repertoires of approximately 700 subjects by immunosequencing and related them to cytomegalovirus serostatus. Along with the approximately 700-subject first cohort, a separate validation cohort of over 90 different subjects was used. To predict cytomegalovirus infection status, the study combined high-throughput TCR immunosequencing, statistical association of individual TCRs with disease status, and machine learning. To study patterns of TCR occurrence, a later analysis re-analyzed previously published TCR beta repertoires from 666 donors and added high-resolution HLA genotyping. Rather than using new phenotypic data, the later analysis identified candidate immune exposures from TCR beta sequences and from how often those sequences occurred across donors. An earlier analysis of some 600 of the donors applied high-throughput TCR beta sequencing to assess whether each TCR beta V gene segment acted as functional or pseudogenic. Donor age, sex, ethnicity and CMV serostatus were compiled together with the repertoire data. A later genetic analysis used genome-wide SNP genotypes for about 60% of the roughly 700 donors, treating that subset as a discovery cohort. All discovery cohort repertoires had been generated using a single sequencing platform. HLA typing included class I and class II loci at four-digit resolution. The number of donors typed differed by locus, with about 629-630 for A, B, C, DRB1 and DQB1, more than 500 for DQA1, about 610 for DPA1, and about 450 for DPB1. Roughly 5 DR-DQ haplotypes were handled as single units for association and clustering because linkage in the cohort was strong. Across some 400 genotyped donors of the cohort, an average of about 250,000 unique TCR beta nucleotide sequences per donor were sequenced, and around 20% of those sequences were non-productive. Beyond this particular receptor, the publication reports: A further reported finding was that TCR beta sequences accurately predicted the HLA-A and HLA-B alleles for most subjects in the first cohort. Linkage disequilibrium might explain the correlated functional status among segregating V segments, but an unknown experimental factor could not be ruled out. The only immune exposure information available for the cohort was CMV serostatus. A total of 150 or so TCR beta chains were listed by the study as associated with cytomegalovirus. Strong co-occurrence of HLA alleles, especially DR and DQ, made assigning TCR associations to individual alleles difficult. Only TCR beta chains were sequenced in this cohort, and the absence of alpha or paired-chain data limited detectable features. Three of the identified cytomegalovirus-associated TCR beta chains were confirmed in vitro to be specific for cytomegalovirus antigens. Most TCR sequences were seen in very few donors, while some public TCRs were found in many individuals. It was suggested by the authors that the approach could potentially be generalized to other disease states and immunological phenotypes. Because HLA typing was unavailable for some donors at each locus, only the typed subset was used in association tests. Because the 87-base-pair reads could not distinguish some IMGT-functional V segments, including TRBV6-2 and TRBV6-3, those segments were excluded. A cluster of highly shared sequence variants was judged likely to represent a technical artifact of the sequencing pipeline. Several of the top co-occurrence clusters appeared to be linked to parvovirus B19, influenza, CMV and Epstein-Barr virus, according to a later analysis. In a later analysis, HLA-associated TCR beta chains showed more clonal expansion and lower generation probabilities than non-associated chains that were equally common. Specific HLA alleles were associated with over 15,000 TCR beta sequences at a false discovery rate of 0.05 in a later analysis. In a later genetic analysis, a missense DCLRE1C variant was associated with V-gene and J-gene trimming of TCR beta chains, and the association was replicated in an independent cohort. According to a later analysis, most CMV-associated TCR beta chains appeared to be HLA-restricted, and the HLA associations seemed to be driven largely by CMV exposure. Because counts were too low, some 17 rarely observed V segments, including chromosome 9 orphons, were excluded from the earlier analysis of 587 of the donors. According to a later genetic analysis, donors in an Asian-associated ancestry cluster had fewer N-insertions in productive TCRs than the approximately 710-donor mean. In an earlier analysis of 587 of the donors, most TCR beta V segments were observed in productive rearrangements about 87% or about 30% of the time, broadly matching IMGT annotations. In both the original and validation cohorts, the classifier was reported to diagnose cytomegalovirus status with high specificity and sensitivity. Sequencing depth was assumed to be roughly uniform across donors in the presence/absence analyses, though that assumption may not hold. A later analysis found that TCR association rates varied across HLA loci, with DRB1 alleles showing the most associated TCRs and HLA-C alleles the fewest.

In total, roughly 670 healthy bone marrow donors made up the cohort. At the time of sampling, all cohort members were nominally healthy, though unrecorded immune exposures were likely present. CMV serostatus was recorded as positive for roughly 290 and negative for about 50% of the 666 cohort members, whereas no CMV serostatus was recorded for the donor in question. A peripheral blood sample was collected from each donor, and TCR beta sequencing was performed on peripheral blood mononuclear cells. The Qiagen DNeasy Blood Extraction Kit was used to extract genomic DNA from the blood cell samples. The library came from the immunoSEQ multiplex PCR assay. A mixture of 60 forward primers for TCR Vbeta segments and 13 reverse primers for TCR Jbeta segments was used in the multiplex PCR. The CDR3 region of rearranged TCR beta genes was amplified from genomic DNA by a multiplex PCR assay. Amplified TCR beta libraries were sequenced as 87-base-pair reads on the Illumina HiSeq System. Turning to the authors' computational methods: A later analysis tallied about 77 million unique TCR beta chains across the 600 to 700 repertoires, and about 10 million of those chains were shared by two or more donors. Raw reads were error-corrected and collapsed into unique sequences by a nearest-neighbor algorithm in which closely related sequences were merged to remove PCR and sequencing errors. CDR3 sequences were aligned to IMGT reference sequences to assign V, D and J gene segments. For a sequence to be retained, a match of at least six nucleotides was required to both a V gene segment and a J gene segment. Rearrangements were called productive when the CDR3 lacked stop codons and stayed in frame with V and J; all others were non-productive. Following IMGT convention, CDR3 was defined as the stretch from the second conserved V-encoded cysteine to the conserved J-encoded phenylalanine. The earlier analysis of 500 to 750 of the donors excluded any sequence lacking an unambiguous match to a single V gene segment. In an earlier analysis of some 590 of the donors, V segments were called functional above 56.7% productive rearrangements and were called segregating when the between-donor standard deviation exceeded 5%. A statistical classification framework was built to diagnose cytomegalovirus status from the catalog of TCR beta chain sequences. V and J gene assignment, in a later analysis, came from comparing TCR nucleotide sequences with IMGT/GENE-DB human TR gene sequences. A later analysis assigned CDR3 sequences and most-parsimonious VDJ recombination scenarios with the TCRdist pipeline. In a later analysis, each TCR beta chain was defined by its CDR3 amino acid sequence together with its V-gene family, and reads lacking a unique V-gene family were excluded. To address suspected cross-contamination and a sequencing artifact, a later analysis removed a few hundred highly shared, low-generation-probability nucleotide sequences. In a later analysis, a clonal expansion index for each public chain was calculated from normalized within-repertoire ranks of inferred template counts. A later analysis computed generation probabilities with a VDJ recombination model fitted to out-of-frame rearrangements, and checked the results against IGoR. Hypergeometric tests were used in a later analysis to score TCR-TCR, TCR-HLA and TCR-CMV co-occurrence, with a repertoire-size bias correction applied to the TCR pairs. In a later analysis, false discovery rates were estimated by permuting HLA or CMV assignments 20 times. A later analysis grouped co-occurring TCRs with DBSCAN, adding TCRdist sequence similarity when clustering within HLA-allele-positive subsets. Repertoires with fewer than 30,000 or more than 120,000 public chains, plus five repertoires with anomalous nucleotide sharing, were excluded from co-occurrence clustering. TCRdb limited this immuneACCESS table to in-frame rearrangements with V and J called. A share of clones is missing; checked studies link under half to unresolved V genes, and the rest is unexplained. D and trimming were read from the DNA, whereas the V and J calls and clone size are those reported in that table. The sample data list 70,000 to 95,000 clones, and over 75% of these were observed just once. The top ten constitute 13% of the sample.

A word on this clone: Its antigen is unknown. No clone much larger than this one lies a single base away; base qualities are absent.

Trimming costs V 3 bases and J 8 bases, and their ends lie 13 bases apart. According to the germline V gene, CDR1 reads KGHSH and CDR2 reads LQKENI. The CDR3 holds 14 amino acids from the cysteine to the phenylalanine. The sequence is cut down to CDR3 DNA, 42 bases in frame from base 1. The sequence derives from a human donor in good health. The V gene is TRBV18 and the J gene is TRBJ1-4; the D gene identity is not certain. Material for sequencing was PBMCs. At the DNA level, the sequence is TGTGCCAGCTCACCCGGCAGCTTGCGGGAAAAACTGTTTTTT. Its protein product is CASSPGSLREKLFF.